The subject of this entry is one TCR beta chain. The antigen remains unidentified. The germline V gene has CDR1 MNHEY and CDR2 SVGAGI. The CDR3 has 14 residues. V was clipped by 6 bases and J by 9 bases; unmatched bases: 6. The data are from a study of T cell responses to AZD1222 COVID-19 vaccine. Study-level results: Baseline serology detected seropositivity in only six AZD1222 recipients. Across the whole spike, CD4 TCRs peaked at regions 160-218 and 743-854.

TCRdb's table, derived via immunoSEQ multiplex PCR, lists solely in-frame clones and lacks some. This table has about 150,000 clones, less than 90% appearing once. The gene calls are TRBV6-5 and TRBJ2-1, with 12 bases fitting TRBD2. The input for sequencing was peripheral blood, taken on day 0 of AZD1222 vaccination. The TCR originated in an adult in good health. The DNA for the CDR3 is TGTGCCAGCAGACCTAGCGGGGGGGCCCGTGAGCAGTTCTTC. Translating it yields CASRPSGGAREQFF.